This TCR beta chain stems from a study of T cells in localized non-small cell lung cancer (dated by TCRdb to the early 2020s). Regarding the complete study: T cell repertoires of 236 early-stage NSCLC patients were analyzed, with tumors being compared against uninvolved tumor-adjacent lungs. The cohort consisted of under 300 treatment-naive NSCLC patients whose localized lung tumors had been resected. The mean age of the NSCLC patients was just over 65 years, with roughly 120 men and 100 to 110 women. What the work shows at the level of the full study, not this receptor alone: Because the study design was exploratory, TCR variables were selected using unadjusted p-values without false-discovery rate correction. Multi-region tumor sequencing was not performed, so intratumor heterogeneity could not be excluded. Higher T cell density in blood was associated with longer overall survival, whereas higher clonality in adjacent lung was associated with shorter survival. Of the top 100 tumor clones, a median of roughly 53 were detected in paired uninvolved adjacent lung; 28 were also among that lung's top 100. The highest T cell clonality was observed in uninvolved tumor-adjacent lung, where clonality exceeded that of tumor, suggesting that antigenic responses were more focused in uninvolved tumor-adjacent lung.

Measured from the cysteine to the phenylalanine, the CDR3 is 16 residues long. Only the CDR3 DNA is retained, 48 bases long and in frame from the first base. The germline V gene gives CDR1 as MNHNS and CDR2 as SASEGT. Trimming takes 0 bases off V and 7 bases off J; junction bases not matched to a gene: 10. As concerns this clone: This receptor's antigen is unknown. Base-call qualities are not available, and no considerably larger clone is one nucleotide away.

TCR beta CDR3 regions were sequenced from DNA using the immunoSEQ Assay. The authors' analysis ran thus. To compute T cell density, TCR beta template counts were normalized to usable DNA, which was estimated by amplifying housekeeping genes. The preseqR package was used to estimate richness by extrapolating to 400,000 templates for PBMC samples and to 120,000 templates for tissue samples. Clonality was taken to be one minus Pielou's evenness. Differential abundance testing on productive amino-acid clonotypes, with a minimum total count of 5 and an alpha of 0.1, was used to identify tissue-enriched TCRs. The Jaccard Index and the Morisita Overlap Index were used to measure repertoire overlap between compartments. TCR beta CDR3s were clustered by GLIPH together with public tetramer-defined viral CDR3s, and at least three viral sequences plus V-gene enrichment were required for viral motifs. TCRdb holds this immuneACCESS table with in-frame rearrangements only. Some clones are missing; in checked studies, unresolved V genes explain under half, and the rest has no known cause. The V and J calls and clone size come from that table; D and trimming were worked out from the DNA. This sample lists some 82,000 clones; around 81% were detected once. The ten largest clonotypes hold around 21% of the sample.

At diagnosis, tumor, uninvolved tumor-adjacent lung and peripheral blood were collected and then preserved as a mix of FFPE and fresh-frozen material. Blood samples were analyzed as peripheral blood mononuclear cells for TCR repertoire profiling. This chain joins TRBV6-1 to TRBJ2-7, and 9 bases in between align with TRBD2. The receptor comes from a man aged 35-75 years with stage II squamous cell lung carcinoma. The sample here was PBMCs, taken before any cancer treatment. Here is the DNA: TGTGCCAGCAGTGAAGCGGTACAAGCGGGAGGTACTGAGCAGTACTTC. Its coded protein is CASSEAVQAGGTEQYF.